This record covers a single T cell receptor (beta chain). With 5 bases removed from V and 5 bases from J, the gap between germline ends came to 12 bases. Germline V gene lookup returns CDR1 MNHNS and CDR2 SASEGT. This CDR3 comprises 13 residues. The data were taken from a study of PD-L1 blockade in urothelial cancer. TCRdb's table, derived via immunoSEQ multiplex PCR, lists solely in-frame clones and lacks some. The top ten hold 5.8% of the sample, which has about 52,000 clones, over 70% seen once. The chain recombines TRBV6-1 with TRBJ1-1; D may be TRBD1 (5 bases). The sample was PBMCs, taken around atezolizumab (anti-PD-L1) treatment. The sequence was obtained from a man aged 40-49 years with urothelial cancer. CDR3 DNA: TGTGCCAGCAGTCTTGGGGGGGGGACTGAAGCTTTCTTT. Protein: CASSLGGGTEAFF.